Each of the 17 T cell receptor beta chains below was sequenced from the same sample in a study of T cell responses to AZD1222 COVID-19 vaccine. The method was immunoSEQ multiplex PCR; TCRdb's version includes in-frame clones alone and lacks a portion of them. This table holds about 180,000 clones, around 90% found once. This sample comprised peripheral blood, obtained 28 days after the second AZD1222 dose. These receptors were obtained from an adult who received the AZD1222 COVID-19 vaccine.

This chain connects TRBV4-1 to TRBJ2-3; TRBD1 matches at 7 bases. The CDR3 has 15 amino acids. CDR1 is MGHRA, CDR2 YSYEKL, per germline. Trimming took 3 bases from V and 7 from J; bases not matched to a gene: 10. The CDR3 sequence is CASSQPGQKDYTQYF. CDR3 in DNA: TGCGCCAGCAGCCAGCCGGGACAGAAAGACTATACGCAGTATTTT.

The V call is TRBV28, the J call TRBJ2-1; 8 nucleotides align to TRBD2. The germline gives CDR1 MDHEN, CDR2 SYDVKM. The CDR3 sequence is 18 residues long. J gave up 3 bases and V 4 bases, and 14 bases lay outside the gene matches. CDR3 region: CASSSTELIAGNYNEQFF. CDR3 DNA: TGTGCCAGCAGTTCAACAGAACTTATAGCGGGAAACTACAATGAGCAGTTCTTC. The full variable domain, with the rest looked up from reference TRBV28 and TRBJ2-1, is DVKVTQSSRYLVKRTGEKVFLECVQDMDHENMFWYRQDPGLGLRLIYFSYDVKMKEKGDIPEGYSVSREKKERFSLILESASTNQTSMYLCASSSTELIAGNYNEQFFGPGTRLTVL.

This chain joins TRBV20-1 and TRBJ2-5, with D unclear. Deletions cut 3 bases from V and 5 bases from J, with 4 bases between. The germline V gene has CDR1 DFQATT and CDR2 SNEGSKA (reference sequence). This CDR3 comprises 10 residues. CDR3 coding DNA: TGCAGTGCTAGGAGGGAGACCCAGTACTTC. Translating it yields CSARRETQYF.

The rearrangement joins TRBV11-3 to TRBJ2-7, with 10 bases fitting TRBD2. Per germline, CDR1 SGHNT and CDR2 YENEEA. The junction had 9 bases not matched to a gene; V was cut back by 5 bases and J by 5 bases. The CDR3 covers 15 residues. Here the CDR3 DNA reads TGTGCCAGCAGCCCGGGGGGTAGCGGGAGGAACGAGCAGTACTTC. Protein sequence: CASSPGGSGRNEQYF. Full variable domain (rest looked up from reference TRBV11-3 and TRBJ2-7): EAGVVQSPRYKIIEKKQPVAFWCNPISGHNTLYWYLQNLGQGPELLIRYENEEAVDDSQLPKDRFSAERLKGVDSTLKIQPAELGDSAVYLCASSPGGSGRNEQYFGPGTRLTVT.

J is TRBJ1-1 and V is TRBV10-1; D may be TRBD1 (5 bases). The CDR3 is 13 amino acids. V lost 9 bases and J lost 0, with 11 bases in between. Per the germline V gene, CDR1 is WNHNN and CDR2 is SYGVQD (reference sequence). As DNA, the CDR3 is TGCGCCAGAGACAGTATCATGAACACTGAAGCTTTCTTT. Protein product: CARDSIMNTEAFF.

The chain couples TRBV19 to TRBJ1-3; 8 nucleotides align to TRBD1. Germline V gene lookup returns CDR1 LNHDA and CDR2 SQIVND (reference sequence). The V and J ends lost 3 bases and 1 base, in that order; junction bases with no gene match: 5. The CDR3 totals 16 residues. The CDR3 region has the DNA TGTGCCAGTAGTATCGCACAGGGGGTATCTGGAAACACCATATATTTT. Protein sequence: CASSIAQGVSGNTIYF.

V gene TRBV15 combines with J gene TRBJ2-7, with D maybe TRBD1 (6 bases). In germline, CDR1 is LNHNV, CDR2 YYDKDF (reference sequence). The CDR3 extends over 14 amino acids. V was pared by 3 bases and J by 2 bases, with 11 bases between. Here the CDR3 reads CATSSAQGAYEQYF. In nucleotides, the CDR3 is TGTGCCACCAGCAGTGCACAGGGTGCCTACGAGCAGTACTTC.

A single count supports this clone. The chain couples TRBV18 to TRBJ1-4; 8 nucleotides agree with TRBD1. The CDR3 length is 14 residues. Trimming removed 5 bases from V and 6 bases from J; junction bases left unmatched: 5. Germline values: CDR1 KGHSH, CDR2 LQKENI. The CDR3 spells CASSSAGGDEKLFF. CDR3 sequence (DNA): TGTGCCAGCTCATCGGCAGGGGGCGATGAAAAACTGTTTTTT.

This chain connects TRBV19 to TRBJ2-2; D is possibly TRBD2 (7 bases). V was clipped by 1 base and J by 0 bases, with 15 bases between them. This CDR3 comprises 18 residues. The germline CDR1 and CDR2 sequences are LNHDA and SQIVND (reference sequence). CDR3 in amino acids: CASSIGLGAGANTGELFF. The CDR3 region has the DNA TGTGCCAGTAGTATAGGGTTGGGGGCGGGAGCGAACACCGGGGAGCTGTTTTTT.

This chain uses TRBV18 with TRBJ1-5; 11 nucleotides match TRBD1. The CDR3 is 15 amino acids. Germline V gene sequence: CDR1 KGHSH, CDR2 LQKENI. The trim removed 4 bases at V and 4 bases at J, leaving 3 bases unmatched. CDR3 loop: CASSLDRGRNQPQHF. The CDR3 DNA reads TGTGCCAGCTCACTGGACAGGGGGCGAAATCAGCCCCAGCATTTT.

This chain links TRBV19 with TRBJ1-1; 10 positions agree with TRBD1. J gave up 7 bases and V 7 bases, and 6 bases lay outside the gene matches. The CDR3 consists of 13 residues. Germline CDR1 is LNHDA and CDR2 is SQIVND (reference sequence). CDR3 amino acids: CASTDRGRGEAFF. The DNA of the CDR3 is TGTGCCAGTACCGACAGGGGGCGGGGTGAAGCTTTCTTT.

The CDR3 protein is CASNVLTSASTDTQYF. Here the CDR3 DNA reads TGTGCCAGCAACGTTTTGACTAGCGCTAGCACAGATACGCAGTATTTT. The V call is TRBV14, the J call TRBJ2-3; 8 nucleotides align to TRBD2. The CDR3 sequence is 16 residues long. The ends lost 7 bases at V and 0 bases at J; junction bases unmatched: 9. CDR1 is SGHDN and CDR2 is FVKESK in the germline V gene.

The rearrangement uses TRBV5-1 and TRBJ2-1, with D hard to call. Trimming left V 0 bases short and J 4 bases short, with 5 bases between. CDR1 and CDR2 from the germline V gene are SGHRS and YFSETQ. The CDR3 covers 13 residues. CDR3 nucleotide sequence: TGCGCCAGCAGCTTGGACCCGTACAATGAGCAGTTCTTC. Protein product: CASSLDPYNEQFF.

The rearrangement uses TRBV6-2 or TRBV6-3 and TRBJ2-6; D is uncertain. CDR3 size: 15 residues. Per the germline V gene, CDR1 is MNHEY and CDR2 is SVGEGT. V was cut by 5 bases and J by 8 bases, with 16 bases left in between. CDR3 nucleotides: TGTGCCAGCAGTCCGGAAGGCATTTACCCCAACGTCCTGACTTTC. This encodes CASSPEGIYPNVLTF.

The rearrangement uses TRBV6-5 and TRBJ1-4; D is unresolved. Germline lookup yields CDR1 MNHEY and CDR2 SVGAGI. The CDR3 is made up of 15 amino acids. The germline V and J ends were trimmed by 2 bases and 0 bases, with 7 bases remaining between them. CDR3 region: CASSYQYATNEKLFF. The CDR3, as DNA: TGTGCCAGCAGTTACCAGTACGCAACTAATGAAAAACTGTTTTTT.

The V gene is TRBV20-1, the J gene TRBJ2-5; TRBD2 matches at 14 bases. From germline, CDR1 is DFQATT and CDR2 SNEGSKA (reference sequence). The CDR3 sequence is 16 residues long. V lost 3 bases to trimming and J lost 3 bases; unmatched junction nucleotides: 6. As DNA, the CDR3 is TGCAGTGCTAGTCGCGGACTAGCGGGGGGCGAAGAGACCCAGTACTTC. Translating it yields CSASRGLAGGEETQYF.

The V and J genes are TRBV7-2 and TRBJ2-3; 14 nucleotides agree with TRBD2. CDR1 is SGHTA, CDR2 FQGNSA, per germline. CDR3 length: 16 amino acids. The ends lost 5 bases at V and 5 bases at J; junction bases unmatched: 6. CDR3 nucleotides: TGTGCCAGCAGCGGAAGACTAGCGGGGGGGGAAGATACGCAGTATTTT. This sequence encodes CASSGRLAGGEDTQYF.